The following is a T cell receptor (beta chain) sequence with its context. The data stem from a study of immune evolution from preneoplasia to lung adenocarcinoma. Sequencing used immunoSEQ multiplex PCR; TCRdb keeps in-frame clones, though not all of them. The sample lists a few thousand clones; 70% to 90% were seen once. The V gene's germline CDR1 is SEHNR and CDR2 FQNEAQ (reference sequence). V was pared by 5 bases and J by 5 bases, with 10 bases of the junction left unmatched. The CDR3 has 15 residues. H&E slides confirmed each diagnosis, reviewed by two pathologists independently. The TCR was taken from a person aged 50-59 years with lung adenocarcinoma. The chain carries TRBV7-9 and TRBJ2-7; TRBD1 agrees at 9 bases. Specimen: FFPE invasive lung adenocarcinoma tissue. CDR3 sequence (DNA): TGTGCCAGCAGCCGTACCGGGACAGGGCCGAACGAGCAGTACTTC. It yields the protein CASSRTGTGPNEQYF.